This TCR beta chain originates from a study of blood T cells in healthy people across ages. Concerning this clonotype: Its target is not known.

Then a second PCR, running about 6 to 12 cycles, was carried out with a sample-barcoded 5' primer and a J-beta primer mix. TCRdb itself ran the 5' RACE reads through MiXCR, one entry per CDR3 protein. Among 2 million or so distinct CDR3 sequences listed, around 50% were seen once. The CDR3 is 16 amino acids. Caucasian individuals from Russia who were healthy and aged 6 to 90 acted as donors. Regarding the study as a whole: CMV status of donors was not determined, possibly confounding expanded clonotype changes.

The rearrangement uses TRBV21-1 and TRBJ2-4; TRBD2, the D gene given by the table, was not confirmed from the DNA. The last part of the DNA fits TRBJ2-7 better; the J call may be wrong. TRBV21-1 is annotated as a pseudogene. Sample: blood. This TCR was sampled from a woman between 35 and 50 years old in good health. The CDR3 region is CASRTPVGRFGYEQYF. Written as DNA, the CDR3 is TGTGCCAGCAGGACTCCAGTAGGGAGGTTCGGCTACGAGCAGTACTTC.